These 28 T cell receptor beta chains originate from one sample sequenced in a study of blood T cell repertoires in COVID-19. Using immunoSEQ multiplex PCR, the repertoire was profiled, and TCRdb retains in-frame clones only, with some absent. The sample shows about 200,000 clones, 88% of them seen only once. Sequenced material: peripheral blood. These receptors came from a man younger than 30 with active or convalescent COVID-19.

V usage is TRBV7-2 and J usage is TRBJ2-1; 13 bases match TRBD2. CDR3 size: 15 residues. V lost 5 bases and J lost 3; bases outside the gene matches: 1. CDR1 is SGHTA and CDR2 is FQGNSA in the germline V gene. CDR3 loop: CASSTSGGVYNEQFF. CDR3 coding DNA: TGTGCCAGCAGCACTAGCGGGGGGGTCTACAATGAGCAGTTCTTC.

This chain uses TRBV24-1 with TRBJ1-5; 7 positions agree with TRBD1. The CDR3 totals 14 residues. Losses at the gene ends were 3 bases for V and 7 bases for J; bases not matched to a gene: 5. Germline lookup yields CDR1 KGHDR and CDR2 SFDVKD. The CDR3 loop is CATSDAGTVQPQHF. The CDR3, as DNA: TGTGCCACCAGTGATGCGGGGACAGTACAGCCCCAGCATTTT.

The genes are TRBV9 and TRBJ2-1; 7 bases are a match to TRBD2. The CDR3 consists of 15 residues. V was clipped by 2 bases and J by 2 bases; unmatched bases: 4. The germline V gene has CDR1 SGDLS and CDR2 YYNGEE. CDR3 residues: CASSVGGSTYNEQFF. Here the CDR3 DNA reads TGTGCCAGCAGCGTTGGCGGGAGTACCTACAATGAGCAGTTCTTC.

This clone appeared once. The chain has TRBV18 and TRBJ1-1; D is ambiguous. The germline CDR1 and CDR2 sequences are KGHSH and LQKENI. V was pared by 0 bases and J by 10 bases, with 12 bases between. The CDR3 is made up of 13 amino acids. CDR3 protein: CASSPPSEVGAFF. CDR3 nucleotides: TGTGCCAGCTCACCACCCTCAGAGGTTGGAGCTTTCTTT.

This clone has a single count. The V and J genes are TRBV19 and TRBJ2-1, with TRBD1 identical over 7 bases. CDR1 is LNHDA and CDR2 is SQIVND in the germline V gene (reference sequence). V was clipped by 5 bases and J by 7 bases; unmatched bases: 2. The CDR3 spans 12 residues. The CDR3 loop reads CASSPGGNEQFF. The CDR3 nucleotides are TGTGCCAGTAGTCCAGGGGGAAATGAGCAGTTCTTC.

The V call is TRBV5-1, the J call TRBJ2-5; 8 bases are shared with TRBD1. The CDR3 consists of 17 residues. The J segment lost 4 bases and the V segment lost 5 bases, leaving 16 bases of the junction unmatched. Germline V gene data show CDR1 as SGHRS and CDR2 as YFSETQ. This CDR3 is CASRLGVEHRGLETQYF. The CDR3 coding sequence is TGCGCCAGCAGATTAGGGGTCGAACACAGGGGGTTAGAGACCCAGTACTTC.

A note on this clone: Sequence at one end of the junction differs from germline and may be a read error. The chain employs TRBV13 and TRBJ2-5; 9 bases are shared with TRBD1. The germline V gene encodes CDR1 PRHDT and CDR2 FYEKMQ (reference sequence). The CDR3 is 15 residues long. The CDR3 spells CASSLGQGNWETQYF. CDR3 in DNA: TGTGCCAGCAGCCTAGGACAGGGGAATTGGGAGACCCAGTACTTC.

The CDR3 loop reads CASSIGGTSGPGGFTDTQYF. The CDR3 nucleotides are TGTGCCAGTAGTATAGGGGGGACTAGCGGGCCCGGCGGATTTACAGATACGCAGTATTTT. This chain uses TRBV19 with TRBJ2-3, with TRBD2 identical over 12 bases. Germline V gene lookup returns CDR1 LNHDA and CDR2 SQIVND (reference sequence). The CDR3 spans 20 residues. With 1 base clipped from V and 3 bases from J, the junction kept 14 bases outside the gene matches.

This rearrangement joins TRBV13 to TRBJ2-7, with D perhaps TRBD2 (6 bases). The germline V and J ends were trimmed by 3 bases and 3 bases, with 6 bases remaining between them. CDR3 size: 12 residues. The germline V gene has CDR1 PRHDT and CDR2 FYEKMQ (reference sequence). This CDR3 reads CASSLRGYEQYF. In DNA form, the CDR3 reads TGTGCCAGCAGCTTGCGGGGCTACGAGCAGTACTTC.

The table lists this clone with a count of one. The rearrangement joins TRBV18 to TRBJ2-7; D gene unclear. Per the germline V gene, CDR1 is KGHSH and CDR2 is LQKENI. V dropped 3 bases and J dropped 2 bases, with 11 bases sitting between them. This CDR3 comprises 14 residues. The CDR3 DNA reads TGTGCCAGCTCACCCGAAGGCGGTGCCTACGAGCAGTACTTC. Its translation: CASSPEGGAYEQYF.

About this clone: A read error may explain this, as a much larger clone is one base away. The chain joins TRBV7-9 to TRBJ1-5, with 9 bases fitting TRBD1. This CDR3 has 14 amino acids. Germline values: CDR1 SEHNR, CDR2 FQNEAQ (reference sequence). V trimming: 4 bases; J trimming: 7 bases; junction bases outside the gene matches: 5. The CDR3 DNA reads TGTGCCAGCAGCTCCGGGACAGGGTCCCAGCCCCAGCATTTT. Protein product: CASSSGTGSQPQHF.

The rearrangement joins TRBV15 to TRBJ2-1, with 7 bases lining up with TRBD1. The CDR3 runs 16 residues. Trimming at V came to 0 bases and at J to 2 bases, leaving 4 bases not matched to a gene. Per germline, CDR1 LNHNV and CDR2 YYDKDF (reference sequence). As DNA, the CDR3 is TGTGCCACCAGCAGAGATAGGGACAGTACCTACAATGAGCAGTTCTTC. It specifies CATSRDRDSTYNEQFF.

This clone was recorded once. V usage is TRBV11-1 and J usage is TRBJ2-2, with TRBD1 matching 9 bases. CDR3 length equals 15 residues. From germline, CDR1 is SGHAT and CDR2 FQDESV (reference sequence). Germline trimming cut 1 base from V and 5 bases from J; bases unmatched to any gene: 2. The DNA of the CDR3 is TGTGCCAGCAGCTTAGGGACAGGGGTTACCGGGGAGCTGTTTTTT. Translated, it gives CASSLGTGVTGELFF.

The rearrangement joins TRBV6-5 to TRBJ1-1; D is possibly TRBD1 (6 bases). Trimming took 6 bases from V and 0 from J, leaving 11 bases between them. The length of the CDR3 is 14 residues. The V gene's germline CDR1 is MNHEY and CDR2 SVGAGI. CDR3 DNA sequence: TGTGCCAGCAGAGGGAGGGGGATGAACACTGAAGCTTTCTTT. Amino acid sequence: CASRGRGMNTEAFF.

This clone was counted a single time. The chain links TRBV18 to TRBJ1-2, with D perhaps TRBD1 (5 bases). Trimming cost V 6 bases and J 3 bases, with 11 bases left between them. This CDR3 region has 13 residues. The germline V gene has CDR1 KGHSH and CDR2 LQKENI. In nucleotides, the CDR3 is TGTGCCAGCTCCCAAACAGGAGACTATGGCTACACCTTC. Protein product: CASSQTGDYGYTF.

The chain couples TRBV19 to TRBJ2-1, with TRBD1 matching 10 bases. The ends lost 5 bases at V and 6 bases at J; junction bases unmatched: 7. Germline V gene sequence: CDR1 LNHDA, CDR2 SQIVND (reference sequence). CDR3 length: 15 amino acids. The CDR3 loop reads CASSLGTGEFNEQFF. In DNA form, the CDR3 reads TGTGCCAGTAGTTTGGGGACAGGGGAATTCAATGAGCAGTTCTTC. Looking up the rest from reference TRBV19 and TRBJ2-1 gives the full variable domain: DGGITQSPKYLFRKEGQNVTLSCEQNLNHDAMYWYRQDPGQGLRLIYYSQIVNDFQKGDIAEGYSVSREKKESFPLTVTSAQKNPTAFYLCASSLGTGEFNEQFFGPGTRLTVL.

The rearrangement uses TRBV9 and TRBJ2-2, with unresolved D. The V gene's germline CDR1 is SGDLS and CDR2 YYNGEE. V lost 4 bases and J lost 0, with 13 bases in between. This CDR3 contains 16 residues. In DNA form, the CDR3 reads TGTGCCAGCAGCCCGAGAGTATTCTCGAACACCGGGGAGCTGTTTTTT. Residues: CASSPRVFSNTGELFF. Together with reference TRBV9 and TRBJ2-2, the CDR3 gives the full variable domain: DSGVTQTPKHLITATGQRVTLRCSPRSGDLSVYWYQQSLDQGLQFLIQYYNGEERAKGNILERFSAQQFPDLHSELNLSSLELGDSALYFCASSPRVFSNTGELFFGEGSRLTVL.

This clone was recorded once. The genes are TRBV28 and TRBJ1-5, with no clear D. V was cut by 7 bases and J by 0 bases, with 10 bases left in between. In germline, CDR1 is MDHEN, CDR2 SYDVKM. The CDR3 has 14 amino acids. The CDR3 sequence is CASNTDNSNQPQHF. CDR3 bases: TGTGCCAGCAATACAGACAATAGCAATCAGCCCCAGCATTTT.

The chain couples TRBV27 to TRBJ2-2, with 11 bases identical to TRBD2. This CDR3 is built from 15 residues. The V gene's germline CDR1 is MNHEY and CDR2 SMNVEV (reference sequence). V gave up 5 bases and J gave up 3 bases; unmatched junction bases: 2. The CDR3 protein is CASSRLAGYTGELFF. DNA for the CDR3: TGTGCCAGCAGTCGACTAGCGGGGTACACCGGGGAGCTGTTTTTT.

The chain has TRBV7-8 and TRBJ2-7; a possible D gene is TRBD1 (5 bases). The V end lost 4 bases, the J end lost 7 bases, and 11 bases lay between the germline ends. This CDR3 has 12 residues. The germline V gene has CDR1 SGHVS and CDR2 FQNEAQ. DNA for the CDR3: TGTGCCAGCAGCTCAGGGCTTGGGGAGCAGTACTTC. The encoded protein is CASSSGLGEQYF.

The chain employs TRBV2 and TRBJ2-6, with 9 bases that match TRBD1. V was clipped by 7 bases and J by 0 bases; unmatched bases: 7. Germline V CDR1 and CDR2: SNHLY, FYNNEI. The CDR3 length is 17 residues. The CDR3 region is CASTHGTGTSGANVLTF. The CDR3 coding sequence is TGTGCCAGCACCCACGGGACAGGGACCTCTGGGGCCAACGTCCTGACTTTC.

The sample holds one count of this clone. The chain couples TRBV20-1 to TRBJ2-7; D ambiguous. This CDR3 has 14 amino acids. Per germline, CDR1 DFQATT and CDR2 SNEGSKA (reference sequence). With 3 bases removed from V and 0 bases from J, the gap between germline ends came to 12 bases. The CDR3 bases are TGCAGTGCTAGTTCGATCGCTAACTCCTACGAGCAGTACTTC. Protein product: CSASSIANSYEQYF.

The genes are TRBV2 and TRBJ2-7; 14 bases line up with TRBD2. V gave up 5 bases and J gave up 5 bases; unmatched junction bases: 5. The CDR3 spans 15 residues. Germline V lookup: CDR1 SNHLY, CDR2 FYNNEI. CDR3 sequence: CASSTQTSGGDEQYF. The CDR3 coding sequence is TGTGCCAGCAGTACTCAGACTAGCGGGGGGGACGAGCAGTACTTC.

The CDR3 region has the DNA TGTGCCAAAAGACCTCAGGCCCGCCGCGGACAGGGGACCGGTTCTTCCTATAATTCACCCCTCCACTTT. This gives the protein CAKRPQARRGQGTGSSYNSPLHF. The V and J genes are TRBV19 and TRBJ1-6; 9 bases line up with TRBD1. This CDR3 region has 23 residues. V lost 10 bases and J lost 1; bases outside the gene matches: 29. CDR1 and CDR2 from the germline V gene are LNHDA and SQIVND (reference sequence).

This sequence joins TRBV2 and TRBJ2-1; 9 bases agree with TRBD2. The germline CDR1 and CDR2 sequences are SNHLY and FYNNEI. CDR3 length: 14 amino acids. With 8 bases clipped from V and 7 bases from J, the junction kept 9 bases outside the gene matches. Written as DNA, the CDR3 is TGTGCCAGCGGGTTCGCGGGAGGGAGGAATGAGCAGTTCTTC. As protein: CASGFAGGRNEQFF.

This chain links TRBV28 with TRBJ2-7; D perhaps matches TRBD1 (6 bases). Germline assignment: CDR1 MDHEN and CDR2 SYDVKM. The V and J ends lost 6 bases and 2 bases respectively, with 14 bases between them. This CDR3 region has 14 residues. CDR3 region: CASSPTRTAYEQYF. CDR3 coding DNA: TGTGCCAGCAGCCCTACTAGGACAGCCTACGAGCAGTACTTC.

This chain links TRBV29-1 with TRBJ2-5, with TRBD2 matching over 8 bases. The CDR3 has 14 amino acids. J gave up 3 bases and V 3 bases, and 6 bases lay outside the gene matches. Germline V gene sequence: CDR1 SQVTM, CDR2 ANQGSEA. CDR3 loop: CSVDIVAGKETQYF. The CDR3 nucleotides read TGCAGCGTTGATATCGTAGCGGGGAAAGAGACCCAGTACTTC.

The chain joins TRBV13 to TRBJ1-2, with a tentative D call TRBD1 (6 bases). The CDR3 has 13 residues. Trimming took 5 bases from V and 4 from J, leaving 11 bases between them. Germline V gene lookup returns CDR1 PRHDT and CDR2 FYEKMQ (reference sequence). CDR3 sequence (DNA): TGTGCCAGCAGCCCCCGGACAGTCTATGGCTACACCTTC. It yields the protein CASSPRTVYGYTF.